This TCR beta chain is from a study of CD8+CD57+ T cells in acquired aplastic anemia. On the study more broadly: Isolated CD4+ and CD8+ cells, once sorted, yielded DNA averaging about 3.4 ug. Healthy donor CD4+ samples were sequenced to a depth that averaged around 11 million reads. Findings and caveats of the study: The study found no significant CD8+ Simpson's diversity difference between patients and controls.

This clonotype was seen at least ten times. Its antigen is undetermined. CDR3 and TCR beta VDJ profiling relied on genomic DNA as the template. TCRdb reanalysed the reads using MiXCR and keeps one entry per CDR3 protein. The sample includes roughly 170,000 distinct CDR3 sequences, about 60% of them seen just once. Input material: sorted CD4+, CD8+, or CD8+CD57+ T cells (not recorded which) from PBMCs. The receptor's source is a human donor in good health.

The CDR3 sequence: CATSVGQGYEQYF. DNA for the CDR3: TGTGCCACCAGCGTTGGACAGGGCTACGAGCAGTACTTC. The J gene is TRBJ2-7, the V gene TRBV15, with TRBD1 matching 8 bases. V lost 5 bases, J lost 3 bases, and 3 bases stayed unmatched. The CDR3 is 13 residues long. In germline, CDR1 is LNHNV, CDR2 YYDKDF (reference sequence).